A single sample is the source of the 19 T cell receptor beta chains below, sequenced in a study of tumor-infiltrating lymphocytes in primary liver carcinoma. Synthesis of TCR beta cDNA was carried out from approximately 0.55 ug total RNA with a constant-region primer. Slightly modified ARM-PCR, run as three nested multiplex PCR rounds, produced the TCR beta libraries. A C-beta reverse primer and TRBV1-TRBV30 forward primers served in each of the first two PCR rounds, at ten to eleven cycles apiece. One entry per CDR3 protein results from TCRdb running MiXCR on the multiplex PCR reads. The sample contains about 200,000 distinct CDR3 sequences, around three fifths of which appear only once. Blood RNA originated from unsorted whole blood, with germline DNA additionally extracted. Material: peripheral blood. These receptors all come from an older woman with primary liver carcinoma and hepatitis B virus infection.

In its sample, this clonotype was seen many times. The V call is TRBV29-1, the J call TRBJ2-7; 8 nucleotides match TRBD1. With V trimmed by 7 bases and J by 3 bases, 11 bases remained unmatched. Germline CDR1 SQVTM, CDR2 ANQGSEA. The CDR3 extends over 14 amino acids. The DNA for the CDR3 is TGCAGCGGCTTGCGTAGGGACAGGTTCTACGAGCAGTACTTC. Its protein is CSGLRRDRFYEQYF.

In this sample, this clonotype turned up once. A much larger clone is a single base away; this may be a read error. The chain uses TRBV4-2 and TRBJ2-2; tentatively, D is TRBD1 (5 bases). This CDR3 has 17 amino acids. Trimming stripped 2 bases from V and 3 bases from J, with 16 bases between. Germline V gene lookup returns CDR1 LGHNA and CDR2 YNFKEQ. As DNA, the CDR3 is TGTGCCAGCAGCCAATATCGGGCAGGGCCCCACACCGGGGAGCTGTTTTTT. Its protein product is CASSQYRAGPHTGELFF.

This clonotype turned up a few times. At one end the junction does not follow the germline gene, possibly because of a read error. V is TRBV5-6 and J is TRBJ2-2, with TRBD1 identical over 9 bases. This CDR3 has 17 amino acids. The germline V gene encodes CDR1 SGHDT and CDR2 YYEEEE. The CDR3 is CASSQDRGQGDTGELFF. The CDR3 DNA follows: TGTGCCAGCAGCCAGGACAGGGGCCAAGGGGACACCGGGGAGTTGTTTTTT.

This clonotype was counted ten times or more. This rearrangement joins TRBV6-1 to TRBJ2-2, with D perhaps matching TRBD1 (6 bases). V dropped 6 bases and J dropped 4 bases, with 15 bases sitting between them. The CDR3 contains 15 residues. Germline V gene lookup returns CDR1 MNHNS and CDR2 SASEGT. Here the CDR3 reads CASSRQVPGTGELFF. The CDR3 DNA is TGTGCCAGCAGCAGACAGGTGCCGGGCACCGGGGAGCTGTTTTTT.

About this clonotype: Since the CDR3 does not end with the conserved phenylalanine or tryptophan, this likely comes from a read error. The gene calls are TRBV29-1 and TRBJ2-3; D possibly corresponds to TRBD1 (5 bases). Trimming cost V 0 bases and J 3 bases, with 10 bases left between them. The CDR3 totals 14 residues. The V gene's germline CDR1 is SQVTM and CDR2 ANQGSEA. The DNA for the CDR3 is TGCAGCGTTGAAGAAAAGGGGTGGACAGATACGCAGTATCTT. It encodes CSVEEKGWTDTQYL.

This clonotype is a singleton in its sample. Since a much larger clone is just one base distant, this may be a read error. This chain connects TRBV13 to TRBJ2-7; perhaps TRBD2 as D (6 bases). This CDR3 spans 14 amino acids. Germline values: CDR1 PRHDT, CDR2 FYEKMQ (reference sequence). Trimming stripped 7 bases from V and 3 bases from J, with 16 bases between. The CDR3 spells CASMGQGLRYEQYF. The CDR3 DNA reads as TGTGCCAGCATGGGGCAGGGACTTCGCTACGAGCAGTACTTC.

V usage is TRBV29-1 and J usage is TRBJ2-7; 8 nucleotides align to TRBD1. Germline CDR1 reads SQVTM; CDR2 reads ANQGSEA. This CDR3 region has 14 residues. The ends lost 3 bases at V and 3 bases at J; junction bases unmatched: 7. The CDR3 DNA sequence: TGCAGCGTTGAGGGCCGGGACAGGAACTACGAGCAGTACTTC. This codes for CSVEGRDRNYEQYF.

This clonotype has only a few counts. The rearrangement links TRBV7-9 to TRBJ1-2; TRBD1 aligns across 10 bases. V lost 5 bases, J lost 3 bases, and 9 bases stayed unmatched. Germline loops: CDR1 SEHNR, CDR2 FQNEAQ (reference sequence). The CDR3 totals 16 residues. The CDR3 bases are TGTGCCAGCAGCAGTTCCGGGACAGGGGTTTACTATGGCTACACCTTC. Protein product: CASSSSGTGVYYGYTF.

This clonotype showed up many times. The rearrangement joins TRBV4-2 to TRBJ2-7, with D perhaps assigned TRBD1 or TRBD2 (5 bases each). V lost 1 base and J 7 bases, leaving 11 bases between the germline ends. The CDR3 contains 13 residues. Germline lookup yields CDR1 LGHNA and CDR2 YNFKEQ. The CDR3 region has the DNA TGTGCCAGCAGCCAAGCTTCGGGGCAGGAGCAGTACTTC. This gives the protein CASSQASGQEQYF.

This clonotype appeared a few times. CDR3 nucleotide sequence: TGTGCCAGCAGTTCCGGGACACAGAAATCGAACACTGAAGCTTTCTTT. Its protein product is CASSSGTQKSNTEAFF. This sequence joins TRBV7-9 and TRBJ1-1; weak D call: TRBD1 (6 bases). The CDR3 has 16 amino acids. The V end lost 6 bases, the J end lost 1 base, and 18 bases lay between the germline ends. The germline V gene has CDR1 SEHNR and CDR2 FQNEAQ (reference sequence). Together with reference TRBV7-9 and TRBJ1-1, the CDR3 gives the full variable domain: DTGVSQNPRHKITKRGQNVTFRCDPISEHNRLYWYRQTLGQGPEFLTYFQNEAQLEKSRLLSDRFSAERPKGSFSTLEIQRTEQGDSAMYLCASSSGTQKSNTEAFFGQGTRLTVV.

The V gene is TRBV1, the J gene TRBJ2-2; the table's D call TRBD2 went unverified against the DNA. TRBV1 is labeled a pseudogene. This CDR3 is 15 amino acids long. The CDR3 sequence is CTSSGIAVYTGGLFF. Written as DNA, the CDR3 is TGCACCAGCAGCGGGATAGCGGTATACACCGGGGGGCTGTTTTTT.

A note on this clonotype: Given a much more abundant clone one base away, this may be a read error. This chain uses TRBV7-9 with TRBJ2-7, with 7 bases that match TRBD1. Per the germline V gene, CDR1 is SEHNR and CDR2 is FQNEAQ (reference sequence). J lost 1 base, V lost 7 bases, and 7 bases had no gene match. CDR3 length equals 14 residues. The CDR3 nucleotides read TGTGCCAGCAACTCATGGACAGGATCCTACGAGCAGTACTTC. As protein: CASNSWTGSYEQYF.

This clonotype was seen at least ten times. The chain is built from TRBV6-6 and TRBJ2-7; 9 nucleotides line up with TRBD1. Germline loops: CDR1 MNHNY, CDR2 SVGAGI (reference sequence). This CDR3 region has 19 residues. J was trimmed by 3 bases and V by 7 bases; bases with no gene match: 22. DNA for the CDR3: TGTGCCAGCACCACTATACGGGACAGGACAGGGGCTGGCCACTACGAGCAGTACTTC. The encoded protein is CASTTIRDRTGAGHYEQYF.

The chain links TRBV10-3 to TRBJ1-6; possibly TRBD1 for D (6 bases). V dropped 0 bases and J dropped 6 bases, with 12 bases sitting between them. Per germline, CDR1 ENHRY and CDR2 SYGVKD. The CDR3 is 16 residues long. The CDR3 DNA follows: TGTGCCATCAGTGAGTCCGCAGGGGCCCTTAATTCACCCCTCCACTTT. Residues: CAISESAGALNSPLHF.

The V and J genes are TRBV4-1 and TRBJ1-1, with TRBD1 as a possible D gene (6 bases). The germline CDR1 and CDR2 sequences are MGHRA and YSYEKL. The CDR3 length is 18 residues. V gave up 4 bases and J gave up 0 bases, with 21 bases separating them. The CDR3 region is CASSPTPDGTPLNTEAFF. DNA of the CDR3: TGCGCCAGCAGCCCAACACCTGACGGGACACCTCTGAACACTGAAGCTTTCTTT.

To note about this clonotype: A read error may be the cause here, since a much bigger clone is one base away. The CDR3: CASLSPGYKERLETQYF. The CDR3 DNA reads as TGCGCCAGCTTGAGCCCGGGGTACAAGGAAAGGCTGGAGACCCAGTACTTC. This chain connects TRBV10-2 to TRBJ2-5; possibly TRBD2 for D (5 bases). The V end was cut by 8 bases, the J end by 5 bases, with 27 bases between. The germline V gene has CDR1 WSHSY and CDR2 SAAADI. The CDR3 is made up of 17 amino acids.

This clonotype has more than one count but fewer than ten. The chain employs TRBV30 and TRBJ2-1; 10 nucleotides agree with TRBD2. CDR3 length equals 15 residues. V lost 0 bases and J lost 6; bases outside the gene matches: 5. CDR1 is GTSNPN, CDR2 SVGIG, per germline (reference sequence). The CDR3 loop is CAWSVRSGRVNEQFF. The CDR3 coding sequence is TGTGCCTGGAGTGTACGGAGCGGGAGGGTCAATGAGCAGTTCTTC.

A remark on this clonotype: One junction end does not reproduce the germline sequence, and a read error may be involved. The chain joins TRBV11-2 to TRBJ2-7; D is unclear. Germline CDR1 reads SGHAT; CDR2 reads FQNNGV. This CDR3 is 14 amino acids long. In DNA form, the CDR3 reads TGTGTCAGCAGCTTAGATATCGTCATCCCCCATCTGTACTTC. Protein product: CVSSLDIVIPHLYF.

About this clonotype itself: A much larger clone sits a single nucleotide away, making a read error possible. This chain connects TRBV12-3 or TRBV12-4 to TRBJ1-1, with 7 nucleotides matching TRBD1. The CDR3 totals 14 residues. CDR3 nucleotide sequence: TGTACCAGCAGCCCGGGACAGCCGAACACTGAAGCTTTCTTT. This sequence encodes CTSSPGQPNTEAFF.